This is a list of T cell receptor beta chains from one sample in a study of long-term antiretroviral therapy in people with HIV. Sequencing was performed with immunoSEQ multiplex PCR; in TCRdb, only in-frame clones are kept and a portion is missing. The sample carries approximately 33,000 clones, roughly 88% recorded once. The sequences come from unsorted PBMCs, collected 0.8 years before starting antiretroviral therapy. The receptors originated from a young man with HIV. CDR3s include the opening cysteine and the closing phenylalanine or tryptophan. The D gene is left open where the match is weak. Part of the rows lack a size; the others show once, few, many or a class for expanded clones.

>TRBV5-1|NA|TRBD2|TRBJ2-7
TGCGCCAGCAGCTTGGGGGAGGGGCGAGGCGAGCAGTACTTC
CASSLGEGRGEQYF
>TRBV6-5|NA|NA|TRBJ1-2
TGTGCCAGCAGAGCCCGGGGGCTGAGTTTTTATGGCTACACCTTC
CASRARGLSFYGYTF
>TRBV2|few|TRBD2|TRBJ2-5
TGTGCCGGGTCTGGCGGGGGTCAAGAGACCCAGTACTTC
CAGSGGGQETQYF
>TRBV18|NA|NA|TRBJ2-1
TGTGCCAGCTCGCCCACCGGGACCCCCTATACTCTAGATAATTTAGGGGAGTTCTTC
CASSPTGTPYTLDNLGEFF
>TRBV4-1|NA|NA|TRBJ1-4
TGCGCCAGCAGCCAAGAATTCCCCGGAGGGGCTGAAAAACTGTTTTTT
CASSQEFPGGAEKLFF
>TRBV7-9|NA|NA|TRBJ2-5
TGTGCCAGCAGCTTTATCCTCGGGGAGACCCAGTACTTC
CASSFILGETQYF
>TRBV6-1|NA|NA|TRBJ1-5
TGTGCCAGCAGTGGCAGGGGCGTTCAGCCCCAGCATTTT
CASSGRGVQPQHF
>TRBV19|NA|NA|TRBJ2-7
TGTGCCAGTAGTGCAGGGGTCTTCATGTACGAGCAGTACTTC
CASSAGVFMYEQYF
>TRBV6-1|NA|NA|TRBJ1-2
TGTGCCAGCAGTGAAAACAGTATCTATGGCTACACCTTC
CASSENSIYGYTF
>TRBV4-2|NA|NA|TRBJ2-2
TGTGCCAGCAGCCAAGAGCGGGGACGGACCGGGGAGCTGTTTTTT
CASSQERGRTGELFF
>TRBV11-2|few|NA|TRBJ2-7
TGTGCCAGCAGCTTAGCTTACTACGAGCAGTACTTC
CASSLAYYEQYF
>TRBV19|NA|NA|TRBJ1-1
TGTGCCACCTGTAAGGGAATCGGGACTGAAGCTTTCTTT
CATCKGIGTEAFF
>TRBV6-1|NA|TRBD1|TRBJ1-2
TGTGCCAGCAGTGAAGCCGGACAGGGCTATGGCTACACCTTC
CASSEAGQGYGYTF
>TRBV13|NA|NA|TRBJ2-1
TGTGCCAGCAGCCGGGACGGGGCTTTCGACAATGAGCAGTTCTTC
CASSRDGAFDNEQFF
>TRBV27|NA|TRBD1|TRBJ1-5
TGTGCCAGCAGTTTCACTGGGACAGGGGTAAGTCAGCCCCAGCATTTT
CASSFTGTGVSQPQHF
>TRBV4-3|NA|NA|TRBJ2-4
TGCGCCAGCAAGGAGCGGACCCAGGGGCACATTCAGTACTTC
CASKERTQGHIQYF
>TRBV19|NA|NA|TRBJ1-5
TGTGCCAGTAATGAGGGGAGGTATCAGCCCCAGCATTTT
CASNEGRYQPQHF
>TRBV2|NA|NA|TRBJ2-2
TGTGCCAGCAGTGTACTGTCCCCGGGCGGGGAGCTGTTTTTT
CASSVLSPGGELFF
>TRBV7-9|NA|NA|TRBJ1-3
TGTGCCGGCGTACAGGCGAGCTCTGGAAACACCATATATTTT
CAGVQASSGNTIYF
>TRBV19|NA|NA|TRBJ2-7
TGTGCCAGTAGCCGACCGGGGGCCGAGCAGTACTTC
CASSRPGAEQYF
>TRBV9|NA|TRBD2|TRBJ2-7
TGTGCCAGCAGCGTAGAAGCGGGGGGGGTCTACGAGCAGTACTTC
CASSVEAGGVYEQYF
>TRBV19|NA|NA|TRBJ2-2
TGTGCCGCACAGGAAGGGAGAACGAACACCGGGGAGCTGTTTTTT
CAAQEGRTNTGELFF
>TRBV20-1|NA|NA|TRBJ1-1
TGCAGTGCTAGAATTGGAACTGAAGCTTTCTTT
CSARIGTEAFF
>TRBV7-9|NA|NA|TRBJ2-7
TGTGCCAGCAGCTACTCGTCACAGGAGCAGTACTTC
CASSYSSQEQYF
>TRBV4-3|NA|NA|TRBJ1-2
TGCGCCAGCAGCCAAGATTCGGGCGGGGGGCCCGGCTACACCTTC
CASSQDSGGGPGYTF
>TRBV7-9|once|TRBD1|TRBJ1-2
TGTGCCAGCAGCTTGTCGGGACAGAGCTATGGCTACACCTTC
CASSLSGQSYGYTF
>TRBV2|NA|TRBD2|TRBJ2-7
TGTGCCAGCAGTGCCCTTGGGGCTAGCGGGAGGATCATTATGGCCTACGAGCAGTACTTC
CASSALGASGRIIMAYEQYF
>TRBV4-1|NA|NA|TRBJ1-4
TGCGCCAGCAGCCAAGTCGCCGGACTTGCTCCAGGTGAAAAACTGTTTTTT
CASSQVAGLAPGEKLFF
>TRBV2|NA|TRBD2|TRBJ2-5
TGTGCCAGCAGTGAAGGTGGCGGGGGGGCGGAGACCCAGTACTTC
CASSEGGGGAETQYF
>TRBV5-1|NA|NA|TRBJ1-2
TGCGCCAGCAGCCCGGGGGCGTCTGGCTACACCTTC
CASSPGASGYTF
>TRBV5-4|few|TRBD1|TRBJ1-2
TGTGCCACATCAGAGGCAGGGGGCTACTATGGCTACACCTTC
CATSEAGGYYGYTF
>TRBV6-5|NA|NA|TRBJ1-2
TGTGCCAGCAGTTACGGGATAACTTATGGCTACACCTTC
CASSYGITYGYTF
>TRBV28|NA|TRBD1|TRBJ1-1
TGTGCCAGCAGTCGATACCGGGACAGGGAGCCTGAAGCTTTCTTT
CASSRYRDREPEAFF
>TRBV29-1|once|NA|TRBJ1-2
TGCAGCGCCTTCTCTCTTGTAGCTAACTATGGCTACACCTTC
CSAFSLVANYGYTF
>TRBV2|few|NA|TRBJ1-1
TGTGCCAGCAGTGAGGAAAGTGAAGCTTTCTTT
CASSEESEAFF
>TRBV28|once|TRBD1|TRBJ1-5
TGTGCCAGCAGTTTTCAGGGGGCCGATCAGCCCCAGCATTTT
CASSFQGADQPQHF
>TRBV27|NA|NA|TRBJ1-2
TGTGCCAGCAAAAATAACGGGGCCAACTATGGCTACACCTTC
CASKNNGANYGYTF
>TRBV9|few|NA|TRBJ2-2
TGTGCCAGCAGTCCTTTTACCGGGGAGCTGTTTTTT
CASSPFTGELFF
>TRBV27|NA|NA|TRBJ1-2
TGTGCCAGCAGTTCCGACCCAAACTATGGCTACACCTTC
CASSSDPNYGYTF
>TRBV7-8|NA|NA|TRBJ2-1
TGTGCCAGCAGCTTAGGGGCAGGCGACGAGCAGTTCTTC
CASSLGAGDEQFF
>TRBV19|NA|NA|TRBJ2-3
TGTGCCAGTAAGGTGGGAGAACGCACAGATACGCAGTATTTT
CASKVGERTDTQYF
>TRBV6-4|NA|NA|TRBJ1-2
TGTGCCACCCTAGTGGGGACTTCTGGCTACACCTTC
CATLVGTSGYTF
>TRBV5-1|NA|TRBD1|TRBJ2-7
TGCGCCAGCAGCTTGATACCGGGACAGAACTACGAGCAGTACTTC
CASSLIPGQNYEQYF
>TRBV4-3|NA|TRBD1|TRBJ1-2
TGCGCCAGCAGCCAAAGACAGGGGATTTACTATGGCTACACCTTC
CASSQRQGIYYGYTF
>TRBV11-3|NA|NA|TRBJ2-6
TGTGCCAGCAGCCCCCGCAGTTCTGGGGCCAACGTCCTGACTTTC
CASSPRSSGANVLTF
>TRBV7-9|NA|TRBD2|TRBJ2-7
TGTGCCAGCAGCACACCGTCGGGAGCGGGACGACACGGGCAGTACTTC
CASSTPSGAGRHGQYF
>TRBV5-1|NA|TRBD2|TRBJ2-5
TGCGCCAGCAGATTTCGACTAGCGGGGGACCAAGAGACCCAGTACTTC
CASRFRLAGDQETQYF